This TCR beta chain appears in the sequencing data of a study of blood T cell repertoires in COVID-19. Germline CDR1 is SGHRS and CDR2 is YFSETQ. The CDR3 is made up of 12 amino acids. The V end was cut by 1 base, the J end by 6 bases, with 8 bases between. Participant ages covered about 18 to 100 years across approximately 25 US areas. Donors were grouped by their self-reported clinical history. Assay: immunoSEQ multiplex PCR; the TCRdb copy retains only in-frame clones and omits some. The sample has about 200,000 clones; around nine tenths are singletons. This TCR was recovered from a woman in her 30s who had been exposed to COVID-19. The chain joins TRBV5-1 to TRBJ2-7; D remains unclear. The specimen sequenced was PBMCs or T cells enriched from blood (not recorded which). CDR3 DNA: TGCGCCAGCAGCTTGACTCATCGCGAGCAGTACTTC. This encodes CASSLTHREQYF.